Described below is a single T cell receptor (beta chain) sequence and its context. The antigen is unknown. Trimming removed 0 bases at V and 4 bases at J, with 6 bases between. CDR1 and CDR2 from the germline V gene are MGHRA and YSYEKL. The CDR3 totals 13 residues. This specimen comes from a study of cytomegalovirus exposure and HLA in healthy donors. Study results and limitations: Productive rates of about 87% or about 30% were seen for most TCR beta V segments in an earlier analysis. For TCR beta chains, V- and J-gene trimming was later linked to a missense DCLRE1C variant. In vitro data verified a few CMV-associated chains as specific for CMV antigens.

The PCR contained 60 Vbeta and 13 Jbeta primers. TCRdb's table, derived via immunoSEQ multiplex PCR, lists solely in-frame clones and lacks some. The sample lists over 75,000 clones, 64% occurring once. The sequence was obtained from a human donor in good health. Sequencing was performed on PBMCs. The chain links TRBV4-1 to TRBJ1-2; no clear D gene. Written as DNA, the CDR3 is TGCGCCAGCAGCCAAGATTTGAGCTATGGCTACACCTTC. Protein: CASSQDLSYGYTF.